The present entry profiles one T cell receptor beta chain with its context. With only one base between it and a far larger clone, this is likely a read error. Sequencing used immunoSEQ multiplex PCR; TCRdb keeps in-frame clones, though not all of them. Of around 440,000 clones in the sample, roughly three quarters were seen once. Trimming took 5 bases from V and 8 from J; bases not matched to a gene: 10. This CDR3 has 15 residues. Germline CDR1 and CDR2: SGHTA and FQGNSA. The data were obtained in a study of shared clonotypes between healthy human individuals. The chain uses TRBV7-2 and TRBJ1-4, with 8 bases fitting TRBD1. The sequence was collected from a woman in her thirties or forties in good health. Some clones in this sample may be carry-over from other donors' samples. The sample consisted of PBMCs. This chain's CDR3 is CASSPRPGQGEKLFF. The CDR3 DNA follows: TGTGCCAGCAGCCCCAGACCCGGACAGGGCGAAAAACTGTTTTTT. Based on the CDR3 plus reference TRBV7-2 and TRBJ1-4, the full variable domain is GAGVSQSPSNKVTEKGKDVELRCDPISGHTALYWYRQSLGQGLEFLIYFQGNSAPDKSGLPSDRFSAERTGGSVSTLTIQRTQQEDSAVYLCASSPRPGQGEKLFFGSGTQLSVL.